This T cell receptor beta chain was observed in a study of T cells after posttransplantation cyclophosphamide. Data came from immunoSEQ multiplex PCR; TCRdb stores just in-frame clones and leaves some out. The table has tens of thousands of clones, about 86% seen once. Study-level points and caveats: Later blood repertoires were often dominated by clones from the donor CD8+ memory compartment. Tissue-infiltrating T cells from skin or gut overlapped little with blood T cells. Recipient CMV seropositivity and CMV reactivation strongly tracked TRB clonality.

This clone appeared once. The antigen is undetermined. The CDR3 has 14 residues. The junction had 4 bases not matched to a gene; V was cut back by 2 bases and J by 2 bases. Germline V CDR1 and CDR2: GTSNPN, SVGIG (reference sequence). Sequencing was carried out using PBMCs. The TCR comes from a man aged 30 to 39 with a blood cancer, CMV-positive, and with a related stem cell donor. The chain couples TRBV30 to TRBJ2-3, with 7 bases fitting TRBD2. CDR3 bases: TGTGCCTGGAGTTCGAGCGGGACCACAGATACGCAGTATTTT. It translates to CAWSSSGTTDTQYF.